This T cell receptor (beta chain) originates from a study of cytomegalovirus exposure and HLA in healthy donors. Study in general: Genetic ancestry analysis placed about 84% of the approximately 390 donors that were genotyped in the Caucasian-associated cluster.

The study's findings and limits: Information on immune exposure was restricted to one variable (CMV serostatus). As a later analysis showed, a missense DCLRE1C variant was linked to trimming of TCR beta V- and J-genes.

Worth noting for this clone: Its antigen is currently unknown.

PCR primers comprised 60 Vbeta and 13 Jbeta primers. TCRdb keeps only in-frame clones here, not all; method: immunoSEQ multiplex PCR. The data contain 200,000 to 250,000 clones, around 89% of them singletons. This CDR3 has 14 amino acids. Germline lookup yields CDR1 SNHLY and CDR2 FYNNEI. V was shortened by 2 bases and J by 5 bases, with 13 bases between the two germline ends. Sequencing used PBMCs. The chain links TRBV2 to TRBJ2-7; D uncertain. The sequence was collected from a young woman in good health and CMV-seronegative. The CDR3 loop is CASSERLLPHEQYF. CDR3 coding DNA: TGTGCCAGCAGTGAACGATTACTCCCCCACGAGCAGTACTTC.